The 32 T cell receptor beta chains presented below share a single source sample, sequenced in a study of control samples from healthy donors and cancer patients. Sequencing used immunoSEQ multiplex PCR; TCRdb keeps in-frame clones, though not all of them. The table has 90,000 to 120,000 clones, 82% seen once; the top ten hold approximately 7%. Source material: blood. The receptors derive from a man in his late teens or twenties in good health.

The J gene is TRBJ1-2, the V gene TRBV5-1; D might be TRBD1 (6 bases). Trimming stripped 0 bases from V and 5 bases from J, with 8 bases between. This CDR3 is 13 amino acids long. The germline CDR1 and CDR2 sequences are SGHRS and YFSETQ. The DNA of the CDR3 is TGCGCCAGCAGCTTGGAGCAGGGGTATGGCTACACCTTC. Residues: CASSLEQGYGYTF.

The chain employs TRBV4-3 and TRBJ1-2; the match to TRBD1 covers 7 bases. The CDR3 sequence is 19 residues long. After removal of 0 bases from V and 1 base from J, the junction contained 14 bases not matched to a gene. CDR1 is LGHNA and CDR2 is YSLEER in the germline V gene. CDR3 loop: CASSQDSGTVFKINYGYTF. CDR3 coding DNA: TGCGCCAGCAGCCAAGACTCTGGGACAGTCTTCAAGATTAACTATGGCTACACCTTC.

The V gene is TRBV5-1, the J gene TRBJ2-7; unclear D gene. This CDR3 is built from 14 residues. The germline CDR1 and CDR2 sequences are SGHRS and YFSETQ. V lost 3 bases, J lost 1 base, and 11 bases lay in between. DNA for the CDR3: TGCGCCAGCAGCTCCTCTCATAATTCCTACGAGCAGTACTTC. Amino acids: CASSSSHNSYEQYF.

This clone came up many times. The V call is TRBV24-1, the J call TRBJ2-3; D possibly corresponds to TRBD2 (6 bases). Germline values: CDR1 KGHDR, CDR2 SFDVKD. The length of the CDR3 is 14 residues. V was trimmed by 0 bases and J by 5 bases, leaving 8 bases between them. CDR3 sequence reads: CATSDLGGIDTQYF. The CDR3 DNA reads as TGTGCCACCAGTGATTTGGGGGGGATAGATACGCAGTATTTT.

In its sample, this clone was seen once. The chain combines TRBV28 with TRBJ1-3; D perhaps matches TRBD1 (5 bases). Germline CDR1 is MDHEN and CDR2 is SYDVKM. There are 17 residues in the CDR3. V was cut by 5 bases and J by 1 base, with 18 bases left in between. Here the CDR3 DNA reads TGTGCCAGCAGTCCAGGGCCGAGGGGACGGTCTGGAAACACCATATATTTT. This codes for CASSPGPRGRSGNTIYF.

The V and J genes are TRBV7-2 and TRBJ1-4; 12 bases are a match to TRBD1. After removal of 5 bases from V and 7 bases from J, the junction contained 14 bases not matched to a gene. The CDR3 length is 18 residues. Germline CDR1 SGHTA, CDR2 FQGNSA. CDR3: CASSRGTGGGSGAEKLFF. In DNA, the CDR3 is TGTGCCAGCAGCCGCGGGACAGGGGGCGGAAGTGGTGCTGAAAAACTGTTTTTT.

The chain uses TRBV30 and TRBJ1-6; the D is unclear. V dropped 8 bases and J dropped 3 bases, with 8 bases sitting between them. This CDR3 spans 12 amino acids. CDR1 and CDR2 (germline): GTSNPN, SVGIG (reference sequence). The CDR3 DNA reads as TGTGCCACGCAGAGCTATAATTCACCCCTCCACTTT. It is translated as CATQSYNSPLHF. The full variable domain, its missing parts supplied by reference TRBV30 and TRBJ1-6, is SQTIHQWPATLVQPVGSPLSLECTVEGTSNPNLYWYRQAAGRGLQLLFYSVGIGQISSEVPQNLSASRPQDRQFILSSKKLLLSDSGFYLCATQSYNSPLHFGNGTRLTVT.

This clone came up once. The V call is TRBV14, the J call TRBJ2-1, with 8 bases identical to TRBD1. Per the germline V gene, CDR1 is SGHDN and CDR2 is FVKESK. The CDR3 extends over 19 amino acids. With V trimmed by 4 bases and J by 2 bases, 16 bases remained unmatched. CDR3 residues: CASSRTARTTGEAYNEQFF. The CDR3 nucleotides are TGTGCCAGCAGCCGGACGGCACGCACGACAGGGGAAGCCTACAATGAGCAGTTCTTC.

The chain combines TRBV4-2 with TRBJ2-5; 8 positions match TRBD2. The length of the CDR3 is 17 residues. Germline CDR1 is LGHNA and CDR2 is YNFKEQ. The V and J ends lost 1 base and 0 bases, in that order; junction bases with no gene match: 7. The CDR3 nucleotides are TGTGCCAGCAGCCAAGGGGCGGGGGGCGCGTACCAAGAGACCCAGTACTTC. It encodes CASSQGAGGAYQETQYF.

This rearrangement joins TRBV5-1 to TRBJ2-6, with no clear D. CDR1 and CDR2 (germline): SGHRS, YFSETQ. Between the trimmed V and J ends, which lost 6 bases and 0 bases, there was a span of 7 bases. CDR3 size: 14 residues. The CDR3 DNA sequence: TGCGCCAGCACGCCCGCCTCTGGGGCCAACGTCCTGACTTTC. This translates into CASTPASGANVLTF.

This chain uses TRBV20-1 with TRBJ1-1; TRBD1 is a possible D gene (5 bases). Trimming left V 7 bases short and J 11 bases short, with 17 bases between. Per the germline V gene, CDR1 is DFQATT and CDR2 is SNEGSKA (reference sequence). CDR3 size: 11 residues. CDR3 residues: CSVGRGEYAFF. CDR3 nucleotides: TGCAGTGTCGGACGAGGGGAGTACGCTTTCTTT.

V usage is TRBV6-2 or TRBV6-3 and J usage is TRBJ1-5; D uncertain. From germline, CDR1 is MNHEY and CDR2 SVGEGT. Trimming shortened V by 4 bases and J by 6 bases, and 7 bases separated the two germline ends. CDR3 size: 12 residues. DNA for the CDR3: TGTGCCAGCAGTTGGGATAGTCAGCCCCAGCATTTT. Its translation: CASSWDSQPQHF.

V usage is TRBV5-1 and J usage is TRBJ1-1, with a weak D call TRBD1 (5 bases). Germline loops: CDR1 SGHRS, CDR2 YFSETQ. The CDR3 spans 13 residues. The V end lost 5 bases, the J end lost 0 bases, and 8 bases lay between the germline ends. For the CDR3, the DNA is TGCGCCAGCAGTCTGGGGGTGAACACTGAAGCTTTCTTT. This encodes CASSLGVNTEAFF.

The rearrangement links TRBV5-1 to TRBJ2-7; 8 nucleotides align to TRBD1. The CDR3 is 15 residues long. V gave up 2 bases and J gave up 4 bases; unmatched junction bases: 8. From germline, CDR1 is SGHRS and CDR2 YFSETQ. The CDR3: CASSFGTGFGYEQYV. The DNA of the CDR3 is TGCGCCAGCAGCTTCGGGACAGGCTTTGGGTACGAGCAGTACGTC.

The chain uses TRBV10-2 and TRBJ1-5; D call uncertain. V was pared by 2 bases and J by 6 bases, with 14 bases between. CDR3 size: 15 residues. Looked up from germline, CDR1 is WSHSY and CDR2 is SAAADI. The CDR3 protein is CASSERRETAQPQHF. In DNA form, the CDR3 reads TGCGCCAGCAGTGAGCGGAGGGAGACCGCTCAGCCCCAGCATTTT.

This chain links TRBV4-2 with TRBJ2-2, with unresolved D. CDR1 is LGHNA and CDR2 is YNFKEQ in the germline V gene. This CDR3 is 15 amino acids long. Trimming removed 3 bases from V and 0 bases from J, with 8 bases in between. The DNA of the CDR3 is TGTGCCAGCAGCCACACATCTACGAACACCGGGGAGCTGTTTTTT. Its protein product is CASSHTSTNTGELFF.

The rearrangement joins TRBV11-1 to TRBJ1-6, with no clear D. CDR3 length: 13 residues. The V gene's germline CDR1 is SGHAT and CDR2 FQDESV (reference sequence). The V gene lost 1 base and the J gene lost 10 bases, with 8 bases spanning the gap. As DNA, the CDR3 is TGTGCCAGCAGCTTAGTGGCTACGTCACCCCTCCACTTT. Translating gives CASSLVATSPLHF.

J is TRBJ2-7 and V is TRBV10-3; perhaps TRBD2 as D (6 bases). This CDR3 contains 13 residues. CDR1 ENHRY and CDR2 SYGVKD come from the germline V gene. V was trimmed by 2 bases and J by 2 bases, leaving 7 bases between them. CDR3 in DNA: TGTGCCATCAGTGAGCGGGGGACCTACGAGCAGTACTTC. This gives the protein CAISERGTYEQYF.

Here the CDR3 DNA reads TGTGCCAGCAGCCAACAGGGGTTTAACACCGGGGAGCTGTTTTTT. The encoded protein is CASSQQGFNTGELFF. The rearrangement links TRBV7-6 to TRBJ2-2, with 7 bases fitting TRBD1. Germline CDR1 and CDR2: SGHVS and FNYEAQ. J was trimmed by 2 bases and V by 5 bases; bases with no gene match: 5. The CDR3 covers 15 residues.

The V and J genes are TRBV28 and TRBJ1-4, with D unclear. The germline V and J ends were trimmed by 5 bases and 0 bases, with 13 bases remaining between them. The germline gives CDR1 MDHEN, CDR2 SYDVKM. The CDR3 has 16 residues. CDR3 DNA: TGTGCCAGCAGTAGCCACGCGGCTGCAACTAATGAAAAACTGTTTTTT. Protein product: CASSSHAAATNEKLFF.

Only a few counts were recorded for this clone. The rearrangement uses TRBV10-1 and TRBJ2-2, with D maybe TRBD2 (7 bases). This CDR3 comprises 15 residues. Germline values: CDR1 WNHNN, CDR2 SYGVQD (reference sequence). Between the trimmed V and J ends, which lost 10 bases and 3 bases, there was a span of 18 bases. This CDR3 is CATRGDKVDTGELFF. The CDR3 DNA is TGCGCCACCCGGGGGGACAAGGTCGACACCGGGGAGCTGTTTTTT.

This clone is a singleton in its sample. The CDR3: CASSVAISTEAFF. As DNA, the CDR3 is TGTGCCAGCAGCGTAGCAATAAGCACTGAAGCTTTCTTT. This chain links TRBV9 with TRBJ1-1; D gene uncertain. CDR3 length: 13 amino acids. V was clipped by 0 bases and J by 4 bases, with 7 bases between them. In germline, CDR1 is SGDLS, CDR2 YYNGEE.

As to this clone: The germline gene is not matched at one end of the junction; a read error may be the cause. CDR3 in amino acids: CASSYPSGGLERYF. The CDR3 DNA reads as TGTGCCAGCAGCTATCCCTCGGGGGGTCTTGAGCGGTACTTC. The chain has TRBV6-2 or TRBV6-3 and TRBJ2-7, with 7 positions matching TRBD2. The CDR3 consists of 14 residues. Germline assignment: CDR1 MNHEY and CDR2 SVGEGT.

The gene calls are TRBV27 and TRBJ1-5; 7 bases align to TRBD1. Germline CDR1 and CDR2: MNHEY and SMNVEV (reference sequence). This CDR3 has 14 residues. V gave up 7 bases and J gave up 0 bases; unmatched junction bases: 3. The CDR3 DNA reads TGTGCCAGCAAATGGGACAGTAGCAATCAGCCCCAGCATTTT. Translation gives CASKWDSSNQPQHF.

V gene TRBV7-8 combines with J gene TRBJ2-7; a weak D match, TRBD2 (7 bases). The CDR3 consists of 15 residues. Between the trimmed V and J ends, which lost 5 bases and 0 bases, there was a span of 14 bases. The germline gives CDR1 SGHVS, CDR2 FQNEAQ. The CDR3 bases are TGTGCCAGCAGCGGTGGGAGGGGGATCTCCTACGAGCAGTACTTC. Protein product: CASSGGRGISYEQYF.

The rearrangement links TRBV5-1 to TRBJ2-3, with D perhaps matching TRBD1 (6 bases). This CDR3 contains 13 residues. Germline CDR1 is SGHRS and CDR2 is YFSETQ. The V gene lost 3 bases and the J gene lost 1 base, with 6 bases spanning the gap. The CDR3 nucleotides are TGCGCCAGCAGCTGGGGGCGCACAGATACGCAGTATTTT. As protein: CASSWGRTDTQYF. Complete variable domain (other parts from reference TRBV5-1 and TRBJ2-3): KAGVTQTPRYLIKTRGQQVTLSCSPISGHRSVSWYQQTPGQGLQFLFEYFSETQRNKGNFPGRFSGRQFSNSRSEMNVSTLELGDSALYLCASSWGRTDTQYFGPGTRLTVL.

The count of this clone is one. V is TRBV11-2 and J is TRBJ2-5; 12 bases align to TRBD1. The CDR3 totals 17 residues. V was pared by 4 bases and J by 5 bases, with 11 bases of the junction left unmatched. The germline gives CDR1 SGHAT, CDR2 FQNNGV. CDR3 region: CASSSSRDRGRGETQYF. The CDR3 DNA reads TGTGCCAGCAGCTCCAGTCGGGACAGGGGGCGCGGGGAGACCCAGTACTTC.

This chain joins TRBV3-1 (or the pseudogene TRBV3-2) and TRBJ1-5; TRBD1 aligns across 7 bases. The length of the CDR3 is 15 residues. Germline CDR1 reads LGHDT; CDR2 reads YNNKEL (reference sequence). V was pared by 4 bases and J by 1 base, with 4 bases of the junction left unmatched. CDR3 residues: CASSPSGGSNQPQHF. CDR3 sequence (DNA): TGTGCCAGCAGCCCGTCAGGGGGGAGCAATCAGCCCCAGCATTTT.

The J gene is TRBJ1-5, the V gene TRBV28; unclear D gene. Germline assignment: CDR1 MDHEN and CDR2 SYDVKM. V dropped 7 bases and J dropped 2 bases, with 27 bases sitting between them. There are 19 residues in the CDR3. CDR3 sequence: CASNSAASIFMGGNQPQHF. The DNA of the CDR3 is TGTGCCAGCAATTCAGCAGCCTCAATATTTATGGGTGGCAATCAGCCCCAGCATTTT.

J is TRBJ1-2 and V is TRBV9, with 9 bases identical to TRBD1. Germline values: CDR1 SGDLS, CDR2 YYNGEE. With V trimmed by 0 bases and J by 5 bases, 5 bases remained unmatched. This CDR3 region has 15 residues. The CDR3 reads CASSVETGGEYGYTF. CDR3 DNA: TGTGCCAGCAGCGTAGAAACAGGGGGCGAATATGGCTACACCTTC.

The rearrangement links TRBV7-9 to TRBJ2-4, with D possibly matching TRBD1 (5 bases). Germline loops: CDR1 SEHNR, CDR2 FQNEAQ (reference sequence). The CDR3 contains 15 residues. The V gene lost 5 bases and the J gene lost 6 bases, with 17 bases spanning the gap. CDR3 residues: CASSTRTVQGNIQYF. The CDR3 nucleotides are TGTGCCAGCAGCACCCGGACCGTTCAGGGAAACATTCAGTACTTC.

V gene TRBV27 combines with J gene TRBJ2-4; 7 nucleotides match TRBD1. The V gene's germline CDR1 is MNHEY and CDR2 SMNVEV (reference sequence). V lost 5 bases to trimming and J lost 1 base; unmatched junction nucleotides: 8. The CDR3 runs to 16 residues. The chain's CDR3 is CASSRWTGPAKNIQYF. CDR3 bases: TGTGCCAGCAGTCGGTGGACAGGCCCCGCCAAAAACATTCAGTACTTC.